This entry concerns a single T cell receptor beta chain. Some clones are missing from TCRdb's copy, which holds only in-frame ones; the method was immunoSEQ multiplex PCR. Altogether 78,000 or so clones are present, about 90% being singletons, with the ten largest covering about 0.42%. The sample belongs to a study of T cell changes during pregnancy in multiple sclerosis. This CDR3 region has 18 residues. Germline V gene data show CDR1 as SEHNR and CDR2 as FQNEAQ (reference sequence). V shed 0 bases, J shed 4 bases, and the junction held 13 bases outside the gene matches. This clonotype was obtained from a female donor with multiple sclerosis, enrolled in a pregnancy study. The V call is TRBV7-9, the J call TRBJ2-3; 7 bases are a match to TRBD2. The material was CD4+ T cells from peripheral blood mononuclear cells, obtained before pregnancy. The CDR3 nucleotides are TGTGCCAGCAGCTTAGCCCCCTTTGGAGCGGGACGCGCAGATACGCAGTATTTT. Its protein product is CASSLAPFGAGRADTQYF.